These 19 T cell receptor beta chains originate from one sample sequenced in a study of OX40 agonist ivuxolimab in advanced cancers. Preparation of the library involved the immunoSEQ multiplex PCR assay. Here the immuneACCESS table is served through TCRdb, limited to in-frame sequences with V and J called. Missing clones are a known gap in these copies; in checked studies unresolved V genes cover under half, and the rest lacks a known reason. This sample gives 70,000 or so clones in total; about nine tenths of them show up just once. The ten largest make up under 1.5% of the sample. Sequenced material: CD4+ or CD8+ T cells sorted from blood, taken in a trial of the OX40 agonist ivuxolimab. These receptor sequences come from an adult with an advanced solid tumor such as melanoma, head and neck, liver or kidney cancer.

V is TRBV6-5 and J is TRBJ2-3; the match to TRBD1 covers 10 bases. The CDR3 has 13 residues. The V and J ends lost 10 bases and 2 bases, in that order; junction bases with no gene match: 3. Germline CDR1 MNHEY, CDR2 SVGAGI. CDR3 region: CATGTGVTDTQYF. As DNA, the CDR3 is TGTGCCACAGGGACAGGGGTCACAGATACGCAGTATTTT.

The chain recombines TRBV15 with TRBJ2-5, with 9 bases that match TRBD1. CDR3 length: 15 residues. The junction had 7 bases not matched to a gene; V was cut back by 3 bases and J by 5 bases. Germline V gene sequence: CDR1 LNHNV, CDR2 YYDKDF (reference sequence). As DNA, the CDR3 is TGTGCCACCAGCAGCGATACAGGGGGCCACGAGACCCAGTACTTC. It yields the protein CATSSDTGGHETQYF.

The V and J genes are TRBV28 and TRBJ1-1; 9 bases are shared with TRBD1. There are 15 residues in the CDR3. CDR1 is MDHEN and CDR2 is SYDVKM in the germline V gene. V lost 6 bases and J lost 6; bases outside the gene matches: 11. The CDR3 sequence: CASSPPGQGGAEAFF. CDR3 nucleotides: TGTGCCAGCAGCCCTCCGGGACAGGGAGGCGCTGAAGCTTTCTTT.

V gene TRBV5-1 combines with J gene TRBJ2-3; maybe TRBD2 (5 bases). Germline CDR1 is SGHRS and CDR2 is YFSETQ. Trimming pared 0 bases from V and 2 bases from J, leaving 10 bases between. The CDR3 consists of 15 residues. CDR3 amino acids: CASSLEGAPTDTQYF. The CDR3 bases are TGCGCCAGCAGCTTGGAGGGAGCCCCCACAGATACGCAGTATTTT. Together with reference TRBV5-1 and TRBJ2-3, the CDR3 gives the full variable domain: KAGVTQTPRYLIKTRGQQVTLSCSPISGHRSVSWYQQTPGQGLQFLFEYFSETQRNKGNFPGRFSGRQFSNSRSEMNVSTLELGDSALYLCASSLEGAPTDTQYFGPGTRLTVL.

The V and J genes are TRBV6-1 and TRBJ2-5; maybe TRBD1 (6 bases). V dropped 4 bases and J dropped 5 bases, with 11 bases sitting between them. CDR3 size: 13 residues. The germline gives CDR1 MNHNS, CDR2 SASEGT. The CDR3 sequence is CASSVQGRETQYF. The CDR3 DNA sequence: TGTGCCAGCAGTGTACAGGGAAGGGAGACCCAGTACTTC.

This sequence joins TRBV18 and TRBJ1-2, with 7 nucleotides matching TRBD1. The length of the CDR3 is 15 residues. CDR1 is KGHSH and CDR2 is LQKENI in the germline V gene. The V and J ends lost 3 bases and 2 bases, in that order; junction bases with no gene match: 6. This CDR3 reads CASSPSAGGNYGYTF. The CDR3 nucleotides are TGTGCCAGCTCACCGTCCGCAGGGGGGAACTATGGCTACACCTTC.

The chain couples TRBV5-4 to TRBJ2-1, with 7 bases aligning to TRBD2. J was trimmed by 0 bases and V by 5 bases; bases with no gene match: 8. CDR3 length equals 16 residues. CDR1 and CDR2 (germline): SGHNT, YYREEE (reference sequence). The CDR3 DNA reads TGTGCCAGCAGGCGACTGGGCGGGAGCTCCTACAATGAGCAGTTCTTC. This codes for CASRRLGGSSYNEQFF.

This clone was counted a single time. The chain combines TRBV9 with TRBJ2-5; 7 nucleotides agree with TRBD1. The junction had 8 bases not matched to a gene; V was cut back by 4 bases and J by 5 bases. Looked up from germline, CDR1 is SGDLS and CDR2 is YYNGEE. The CDR3 has 14 residues. The CDR3, as DNA: TGTGCCAGCAGCCCAGGACAGGCCGGTGAGACCCAGTACTTC. It specifies CASSPGQAGETQYF.

The chain carries TRBV7-9 and TRBJ2-7; TRBD1 might be the D (5 bases). Trimming cost V 5 bases and J 5 bases, with 13 bases left between them. The length of the CDR3 is 13 residues. Germline V gene sequence: CDR1 SEHNR, CDR2 FQNEAQ (reference sequence). CDR3 protein: CASSITGNHEQYF. DNA for the CDR3: TGTGCCAGCAGCATTACAGGTAACCACGAGCAGTACTTC.

This rearrangement joins TRBV4-1 to TRBJ1-2; 9 bases fit TRBD1. V lost 1 base to trimming and J lost 2 bases; unmatched junction nucleotides: 8. Germline values: CDR1 MGHRA, CDR2 YSYEKL. The CDR3 has 17 amino acids. This chain's CDR3 is CASSQVLNRGQNYGYTF. The DNA of the CDR3 is TGCGCCAGCAGCCAAGTATTAAACAGGGGGCAGAACTATGGCTACACCTTC.

The chain has TRBV6-1 and TRBJ2-5; maybe TRBD1 (6 bases). V lost 5 bases to trimming and J lost 4 bases, with 14 bases between them. The germline gives CDR1 MNHNS, CDR2 SASEGT. The CDR3 consists of 14 residues. For the CDR3, the DNA is TGTGCCAGCAGTATAAGTTGGGGGCGAGAGACCCAGTACTTC. Amino acids: CASSISWGRETQYF.

The chain couples TRBV2 to TRBJ2-1, with a tentative D call TRBD1 (6 bases). This CDR3 spans 17 amino acids. Trimming removed 4 bases at V and 2 bases at J, with 18 bases between. Per the germline V gene, CDR1 is SNHLY and CDR2 is FYNNEI. CDR3 region: CASSADSTSPTYNEQFF. CDR3 bases: TGTGCCAGCAGTGCGGACAGCACTAGTCCCACCTACAATGAGCAGTTCTTC.

V is TRBV19 and J is TRBJ1-2; unclear D gene. V lost 5 bases and J lost 2, with 9 bases in between. CDR3 length: 13 residues. Germline assignment: CDR1 LNHDA and CDR2 SQIVND (reference sequence). The CDR3 region is CASSLLMNYGYTF. For the CDR3, the DNA is TGTGCCAGTAGTCTTCTCATGAACTATGGCTACACCTTC.

The chain recombines TRBV30 with TRBJ2-5, with D perhaps given as TRBD1 or TRBD2 (6 bases each). This CDR3 region has 14 residues. Germline values: CDR1 GTSNPN, CDR2 SVGIG (reference sequence). V lost 0 bases and J lost 2, with 10 bases in between. CDR3 DNA sequence: TGTGCCTGGAGTGTACGGGGGCTTCAAGAGACCCAGTACTTC. Translated: CAWSVRGLQETQYF.

The V and J genes are TRBV4-1 and TRBJ2-1; no firm D call. The CDR3 totals 16 residues. Germline V gene data show CDR1 as MGHRA and CDR2 as YSYEKL. V was cut by 4 bases and J by 0 bases, with 13 bases left in between. The CDR3 spells CASSLRLTSSYNEQFF. The CDR3 nucleotides are TGCGCCAGCAGCCTTCGACTTACGAGCTCCTACAATGAGCAGTTCTTC.

This chain uses TRBV15 with TRBJ2-7; TRBD2 is a possible D gene (5 bases). The V gene lost 0 bases and the J gene lost 2 bases, with 17 bases spanning the gap. Germline CDR1 reads LNHNV; CDR2 reads YYDKDF (reference sequence). The CDR3 spans 17 residues. This chain's CDR3 is CATSRDGTGSTPYEQYF. In nucleotides, the CDR3 is TGTGCCACCAGCAGAGATGGTACGGGGTCGACCCCCTACGAGCAGTACTTC. Full variable domain (outside the CDR3, taken from reference TRBV15 and TRBJ2-7): DAMVIQNPRYQVTQFGKPVTLSCSQTLNHNVMYWYQQKSSQAPKLLFHYYDKDFNNEADTPDNFQSRRPNTSFCFLDIRSPGLGDTAMYLCATSRDGTGSTPYEQYFGPGTRLTVT.

The chain couples TRBV11-3 to TRBJ2-1; no definite D call. The V end was cut by 4 bases, the J end by 11 bases, with 12 bases between. The germline V gene has CDR1 SGHNT and CDR2 YENEEA. The CDR3 totals 12 residues. The CDR3 protein is CASSSQGRKQFF. CDR3 nucleotide sequence: TGTGCCAGCAGCTCCCAAGGACGAAAGCAGTTCTTC.

CDR3 residues: CASSQVEIATGELFF. The CDR3 DNA is TGTGCCAGCTCACAGGTGGAAATCGCCACCGGGGAGCTGTTTTTT. The chain links TRBV18 to TRBJ2-2, with D unresolved. CDR1 and CDR2 from the germline V gene are KGHSH and LQKENI. V was pared by 4 bases and J by 4 bases, with 13 bases between. There are 15 residues in the CDR3. Variable domain in full (rest from reference TRBV18 and TRBJ2-2): NAGVMQNPRHLVRRRGQEARLRCSPMKGHSHVYWYRQLPEEGLKFMVYLQKENIIDESGMPKERFSAEFPKEGPSILRIQQVVRGDSAAYFCASSQVEIATGELFFGEGSRLTVL.

This clone was recorded only once. The chain recombines TRBV5-1 with TRBJ2-1, with TRBD1 matching over 7 bases. Trimming took 3 bases from V and 4 from J; bases not matched to a gene: 7. This CDR3 is built from 15 residues. The germline V gene has CDR1 SGHRS and CDR2 YFSETQ. This CDR3 is CASSSGQPTYNEQFF. The CDR3, as DNA: TGCGCCAGCAGCTCGGGACAGCCTACTTACAATGAGCAGTTCTTC.